This is a list of T cell receptor beta chains from one sample in a study of early T cells in non-severe SARS-CoV-2 infection. TCRdb reprocessed the 5' RACE reads via MiXCR and lists one record per CDR3 protein. The sample lists over 60,000 distinct CDR3 sequences, 8.5% to 10% seen once, with about 5.6% in the top ten. Material: whole blood. These receptors all stem from an adult who was a healthcare worker with PCR-confirmed SARS-CoV-2 infection or an uninfected control (not recorded which). CDR3s include the opening cysteine and the closing phenylalanine or tryptophan. Each record gives: V gene, J gene, D gene, clone size, CDR3 protein, CDR3 DNA. The D gene is left open where the match is weak. The listing skips clone size in some rows; elsewhere it reads once, few, many or a size class.

V: TRBV14
J: TRBJ2-7
D: TRBD1
size: many
CDR3: CASSQDGTARFEQYF
DNA: TGTGCCAGCAGCCAAGATGGGACAGCGCGCTTCGAGCAGTACTTC

V: TRBV7-9
J: TRBJ1-1
D: TRBD1
size: few
CDR3: CASSHEGTGLSTEAFF
DNA: TGTGCCAGCAGCCACGAGGGGACAGGGTTGAGCACTGAAGCTTTCTTT

V: TRBV28
J: TRBJ1-2
D: .
size: .
CDR3: CASGTLLRGYTF
DNA: TGTGCCAGCGGGACCCTCCTGAGGGGCTACACCTTC

V: TRBV6-2/TRBV6-3
J: TRBJ2-3
D: .
size: few
CDR3: CASTQGFGSADTQYF
DNA: TGTGCCAGTACACAGGGTTTCGGTAGCGCAGATACGCAGTATTTT

V: TRBV18
J: TRBJ1-2
D: .
size: many
CDR3: CASSPDTRYGYTF
DNA: TGTGCCAGCTCACCAGACACCCGCTATGGCTACACCTTC

V: TRBV20-1
J: TRBJ2-3
D: .
size: few
CDR3: CSAYNGGTDTQYF
DNA: TGCAGTGCTTATAACGGCGGCACAGATACGCAGTATTTT

V: TRBV28
J: TRBJ2-6
D: .
size: .
CDR3: CASSLAGTGANVLTF
DNA: TGTGCCAGCAGTTTGGCGGGGACTGGGGCCAACGTCCTGACTTTC

V: TRBV29-1
J: TRBJ2-7
D: TRBD1
size: few
CDR3: CSVEAGTGVHQYF
DNA: TGCAGCGTTGAGGCCGGGACAGGGGTCCATCAGTACTTC

V: TRBV25-1
J: TRBJ2-7
D: .
size: many
CDR3: CASSVQGFDEQYF
DNA: TGTGCCAGCAGTGTTCAGGGTTTCGACGAGCAGTACTTC

V: TRBV5-8
J: TRBJ1-5
D: .
size: .
CDR3: CASSLWQNNQPQHF
DNA: TGTGCCAGCAGCTTGTGGCAGAACAATCAGCCCCAGCATTTT

V: TRBV30
J: TRBJ1-2
D: TRBD1
size: few
CDR3: CAWSPPDRIPKGYTF
DNA: TGTGCCTGGAGTCCGCCGGACAGGATCCCTAAGGGCTACACCTTC

V: TRBV5-6
J: TRBJ2-7
D: .
size: .
CDR3: CASSLRNPGPFTYEQYF
DNA: TGTGCCAGCAGCTTGAGGAACCCCGGGCCGTTTACCTACGAGCAGTACTTC

V: TRBV7-9
J: TRBJ2-7
D: .
size: .
CDR3: CASSLARGEQYF
DNA: TGTGCCAGCAGCTTAGCTCGCGGGGAGCAGTACTTC

V: TRBV7-2
J: TRBJ2-7
D: TRBD1
size: few
CDR3: CASSLAGTGGREQYF
DNA: TGTGCCAGCAGCTTAGCCGGGACAGGGGGGCGCGAGCAGTACTTC

V: TRBV29-1
J: TRBJ1-1
D: TRBD1
size: many
CDR3: CSGGQGPEAFF
DNA: TGCAGCGGGGGACAGGGACCGGAAGCTTTCTTT

V: TRBV29-1
J: TRBJ2-7
D: TRBD1
size: many
CDR3: CSALPGQSSYEQYF
DNA: TGCAGCGCCCTCCCGGGACAGTCCTCCTACGAGCAGTACTTC

V: TRBV2
J: TRBJ2-7
D: TRBD1
size: few
CDR3: CASQGGQADSYEQYF
DNA: TGTGCCAGCCAGGGGGGACAGGCAGACTCCTACGAGCAGTACTTC

V: TRBV20-1
J: TRBJ2-5
D: TRBD2
size: few
CDR3: CSARSPTSGKTTKTQYF
DNA: TGCAGTGCTAGATCTCCGACTAGCGGGAAGACTACAAAGACCCAGTACTTC

V: TRBV28
J: TRBJ2-1
D: .
size: many
CDR3: CASSLPAGPYNEQFF
DNA: TGTGCCAGCAGTTTACCAGCGGGCCCTTACAATGAGCAGTTCTTC

V: TRBV7-2
J: TRBJ2-3
D: TRBD2
size: .
CDR3: CASSSSGRSDTQYF
DNA: TGTGCCAGCAGCTCTAGCGGGAGATCAGATACGCAGTATTTT

V: TRBV27
J: TRBJ2-2
D: .
size: many
CDR3: CASSFLPSPTGELFF
DNA: TGTGCCAGCAGTTTTTTACCTAGCCCCACCGGGGAGCTGTTTTTT

V: TRBV12-3/TRBV12-4
J: TRBJ2-3
D: .
size: many
CDR3: CATSPIGVSDTQYF
DNA: TGTGCCACCTCGCCCATCGGGGTTTCAGATACGCAGTATTTT

V: TRBV5-4
J: TRBJ1-6
D: .
size: many
CDR3: CASSLEGGRNSPLHF
DNA: TGTGCCAGCAGCTTGGAAGGGGGGCGAAATTCACCCCTCCACTTT

V: TRBV6-6
J: TRBJ2-1
D: TRBD2
size: many
CDR3: CASSFYSALAGVPPYNEQFF
DNA: TGTGCCAGCAGTTTCTATTCGGCGTTAGCGGGAGTTCCACCATACAATGAGCAGTTCTTC

V: TRBV6-5
J: TRBJ2-6
D: .
size: few
CDR3: CASSPGGANVLTF
DNA: TGTGCCAGCAGTCCGGGAGGGGCCAACGTCCTGACTTTC

V: TRBV7-2
J: TRBJ2-5
D: .
size: .
CDR3: CASSLNSETQYF
DNA: TGTGCCAGCAGCTTAAACAGCGAGACCCAGTACTTC

V: TRBV7-9
J: TRBJ2-3
D: .
size: .
CDR3: CASSLFGGSTDTQYF
DNA: TGTGCCAGCAGCTTATTCGGCGGCAGCACAGATACGCAGTATTTT

V: TRBV21-1
J: TRBJ2-5
D: .
size: .
CDR3: CASGGAETQYF
DNA: TGTGCCAGCGGGGGGGCGGAGACCCAGTACTTC

V: TRBV7-3
J: TRBJ2-2
D: .
size: .
CDR3: CASSSQESGELFF
DNA: TGTGCCAGCAGCTCCCAGGAGTCCGGGGAGCTGTTTTTT

V: TRBV6-5
J: TRBJ1-4
D: TRBD1
size: many
CDR3: CASSYQGANEKLFF
DNA: TGTGCCAGCAGTTATCAGGGGGCAAATGAAAAACTGTTTTTT

V: TRBV19
J: TRBJ2-3
D: TRBD1
size: .
CDR3: CASSIFFTGGTSTDTQYF
DNA: TGTGCCAGTAGTATCTTTTTTACAGGGGGGACAAGCACAGATACGCAGTATTTT

V: TRBV6-6
J: TRBJ1-1
D: TRBD1
size: many
CDR3: CASSYSKQGGSTEAFF
DNA: TGTGCCAGCAGTTACTCAAAACAGGGGGGCTCAACTGAAGCTTTCTTT

V: TRBV5-1
J: TRBJ2-3
D: TRBD2
size: few
CDR3: CASSYRLAGGTDTQYF
DNA: TGCGCCAGCAGCTACCGACTAGCGGGGGGCACAGATACGCAGTATTTT

V: TRBV10-3
J: TRBJ1-1
D: .
size: .
CDR3: CAIRREAMGSEAFF
DNA: TGTGCCATCAGACGGGAGGCTATGGGGTCTGAAGCTTTCTTT

V: TRBV29-1
J: TRBJ1-1
D: .
size: few
CDR3: CSVEETVNTEAFF
DNA: TGCAGCGTTGAGGAGACAGTGAACACTGAAGCTTTCTTT

V: TRBV10-2
J: TRBJ2-3
D: TRBD2
size: .
CDR3: CASSDTSGGRDTQYF
DNA: TGCGCCAGCAGCGATACTAGCGGGGGAAGAGATACGCAGTATTTT

V: TRBV4-1
J: TRBJ2-5
D: .
size: .
CDR3: CASSQGTLNQETQYF
DNA: TGCGCCAGCAGCCAAGGGACTCTTAACCAAGAGACCCAGTACTTC

V: TRBV5-6
J: TRBJ1-3
D: .
size: many
CDR3: CASSLRGSGNTIYF
DNA: TGTGCCAGCAGCTTGAGAGGATCTGGAAACACCATATATTTT

V: TRBV6-2/TRBV6-3
J: TRBJ1-1
D: .
size: few
CDR3: CASSFTQGNDENTEAFF
DNA: TGTGCCAGCAGCTTTACTCAAGGGAACGACGAGAACACTGAAGCTTTCTTT

V: TRBV4-1
J: TRBJ1-1
D: .
size: .
CDR3: CASSQDIGAVNTEAFF
DNA: TGCGCCAGCAGCCAAGATATAGGGGCGGTGAACACTGAAGCTTTCTTT

V: TRBV9
J: TRBJ2-3
D: TRBD2
size: few
CDR3: CASSVVGLAATDTQYF
DNA: TGTGCCAGCAGCGTAGTAGGACTAGCTGCCACAGATACGCAGTATTTT

V: TRBV7-9
J: TRBJ2-7
D: .
size: few
CDR3: CASSLKDSLTRYEQYF
DNA: TGTGCCAGCAGCTTGAAGGACAGCCTAACCCGCTACGAGCAGTACTTC

V: TRBV20-1
J: TRBJ1-2
D: .
size: .
CDR3: CSARGGTMGYTF
DNA: TGCAGTGCTAGAGGGGGGACTATGGGCTACACCTTC

V: TRBV6-6
J: TRBJ2-1
D: TRBD2
size: .
CDR3: CASSYLGLANEQFF
DNA: TGTGCCAGCAGTTACCTGGGACTAGCTAATGAGCAGTTCTTC

V: TRBV29-1
J: TRBJ2-2
D: TRBD1
size: once
CDR3: CSVEDLQGKGGELFF
DNA: TGCAGCGTTGAAGATCTACAGGGGAAGGGCGGGGAGCTGTTTTTT

V: TRBV6-2/TRBV6-3
J: TRBJ1-5
D: .
size: few
CDR3: CASSWPGGVSQPQHF
DNA: TGTGCCAGCAGTTGGCCGGGGGGTGTAAGTCAGCCCCAGCATTTT

V: TRBV12-3/TRBV12-4
J: TRBJ2-1
D: TRBD1
size: .
CDR3: CASRATGGDRHGQFF
DNA: TGTGCCAGCAGGGCGACAGGGGGCGACCGTCATGGGCAGTTCTTC

V: TRBV10-3
J: TRBJ2-7
D: TRBD1
size: few
CDR3: CAIKRYRDRDYEQYF
DNA: TGTGCCATCAAAAGGTACCGGGACAGGGACTACGAGCAGTACTTC

V: TRBV11-1
J: TRBJ1-2
D: .
size: .
CDR3: CASSLAGSYGYTF
DNA: TGTGCCAGCAGCTTAGCAGGGAGCTATGGCTACACCTTC

V: TRBV5-1
J: TRBJ1-1
D: .
size: many
CDR3: CASSFDSYMNTEAFF
DNA: TGCGCCAGCAGTTTTGACAGCTACATGAACACTGAAGCTTTCTTT

V: TRBV6-5
J: TRBJ2-2
D: .
size: .
CDR3: CASSWDSPNTGELFF
DNA: TGTGCCAGCAGTTGGGACTCCCCAAACACCGGGGAGCTGTTTTTT

V: TRBV20-1
J: TRBJ2-3
D: TRBD1
size: few
CDR3: CSALGTGRGDTQYF
DNA: TGCAGTGCCCTGGGGACAGGGAGGGGAGATACGCAGTATTTT

V: TRBV7-9
J: TRBJ2-1
D: .
size: .
CDR3: CASSLARGTSLYEQFF
DNA: TGTGCCAGCAGCTTAGCCAGGGGGACTAGTTTATATGAGCAGTTCTTC

V: TRBV7-9
J: TRBJ2-7
D: TRBD1
size: few
CDR3: CASSAVTGSSSYEQYF
DNA: TGTGCCAGCAGCGCAGTGACAGGGTCGAGCTCCTACGAGCAGTACTTC